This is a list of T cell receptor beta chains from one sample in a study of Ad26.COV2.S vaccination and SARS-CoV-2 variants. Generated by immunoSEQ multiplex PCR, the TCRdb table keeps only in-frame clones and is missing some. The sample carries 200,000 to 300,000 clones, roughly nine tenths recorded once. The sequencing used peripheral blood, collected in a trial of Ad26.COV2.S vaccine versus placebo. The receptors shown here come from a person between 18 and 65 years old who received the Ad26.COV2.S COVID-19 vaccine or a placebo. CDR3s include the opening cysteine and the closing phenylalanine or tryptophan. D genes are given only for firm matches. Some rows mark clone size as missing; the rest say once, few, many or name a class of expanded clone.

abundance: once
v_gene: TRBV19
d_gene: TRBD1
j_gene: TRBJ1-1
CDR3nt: TGTGCCAGTAGTACGCAATTCGGGACAGTGAACACTGAAGCTTTCTTT
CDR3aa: CASSTQFGTVNTEAFF

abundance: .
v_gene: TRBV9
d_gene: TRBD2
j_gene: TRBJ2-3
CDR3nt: TGTGCCAGCAGCGCACTAGCGGGGGGGGGCACAGATACGCAGTATTTT
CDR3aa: CASSALAGGGTDTQYF

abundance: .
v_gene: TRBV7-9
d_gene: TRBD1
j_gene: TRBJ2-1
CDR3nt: TGTGCCAGCAGCTTAAGACAGGGCACCTACAATGAGCAGTTCTTC
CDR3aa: CASSLRQGTYNEQFF

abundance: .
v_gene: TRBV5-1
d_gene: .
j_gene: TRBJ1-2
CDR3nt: TGCGCCAGCAGCGCCGGACAGTATGGCTACACCTTC
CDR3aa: CASSAGQYGYTF

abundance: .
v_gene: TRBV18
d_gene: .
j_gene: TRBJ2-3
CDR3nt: TGTGCCAGCTCACCACCGGGGGCGAGGGGCACAGATACGCAGTATTTT
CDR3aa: CASSPPGARGTDTQYF

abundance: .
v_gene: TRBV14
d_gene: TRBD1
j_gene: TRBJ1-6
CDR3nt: TGTGCCAGCAGCCAAGGGACAGGGTGGAATTCACCCCTCCACTTT
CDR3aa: CASSQGTGWNSPLHF

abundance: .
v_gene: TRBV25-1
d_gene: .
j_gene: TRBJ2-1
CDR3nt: TGTGCCAGCAGTGAAGGAAATAGCGGCGAGCAGTTCTTC
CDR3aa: CASSEGNSGEQFF

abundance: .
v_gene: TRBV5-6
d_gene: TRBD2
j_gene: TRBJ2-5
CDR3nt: TGTGCCAGCAGCACGGGGACTAGGCAGTACTTC
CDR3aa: CASSTGTRQYF

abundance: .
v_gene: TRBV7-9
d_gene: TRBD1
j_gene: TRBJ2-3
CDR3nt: TGTGCCAGCAGCCCAGAACCGGGACAGGCAACAGATACGCAGTATTTT
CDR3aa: CASSPEPGQATDTQYF

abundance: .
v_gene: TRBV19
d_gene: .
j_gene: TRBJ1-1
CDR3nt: TGTGCCAGTACAAAAGAGGGGTGGTCTAACACTGAAGCTTTCTTT
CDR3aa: CASTKEGWSNTEAFF

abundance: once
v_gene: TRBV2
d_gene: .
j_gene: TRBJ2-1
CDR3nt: TGTGCCAGCCAAACGAAGTCCCGTTACAATGAGCAGTTCTTC
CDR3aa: CASQTKSRYNEQFF

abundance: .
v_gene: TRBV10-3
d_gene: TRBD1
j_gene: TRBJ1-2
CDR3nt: TGTGCCATCAGTGAACATCGCGAAAGGGGGCGAGACGGCTACACCTTC
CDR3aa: CAISEHRERGRDGYTF

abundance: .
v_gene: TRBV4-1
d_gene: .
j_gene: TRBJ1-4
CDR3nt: TGCGCCAGCAGCACCCGACAGAATGAAAAACTGTTTTTT
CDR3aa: CASSTRQNEKLFF

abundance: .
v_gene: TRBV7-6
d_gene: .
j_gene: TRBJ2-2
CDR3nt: TGTGCCAGCAGCCTAAATCACAGGGAGAGCACCACCGGGGAGCTGTTTTTT
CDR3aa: CASSLNHRESTTGELFF

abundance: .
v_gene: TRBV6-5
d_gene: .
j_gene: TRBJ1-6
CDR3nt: TGTGCCAGCAGTTACTCGAAGTATGGGACGCCTCTCCACTTT
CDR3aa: CASSYSKYGTPLHF

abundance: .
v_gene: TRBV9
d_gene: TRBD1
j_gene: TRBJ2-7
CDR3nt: TGTGCCAGCAGCGTAGAGGGACAGGGTTCCCACGAGCAGTACTTC
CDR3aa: CASSVEGQGSHEQYF

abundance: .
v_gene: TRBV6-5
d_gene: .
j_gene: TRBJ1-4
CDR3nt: TGTGCCAGCAGTTACGGGGGGAACACTAATGAAAAACTGTTTTTT
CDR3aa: CASSYGGNTNEKLFF

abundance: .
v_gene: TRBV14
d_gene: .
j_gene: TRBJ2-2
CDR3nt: TGTGCCAGCAGCCAATTGGGGGGCTTCACCGGGGAGCTGTTTTTT
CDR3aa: CASSQLGGFTGELFF

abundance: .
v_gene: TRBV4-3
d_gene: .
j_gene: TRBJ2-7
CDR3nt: TGCGCCAGCAGCCCAGAAGCTCGGCAAACCTACGAGCAGTACTTC
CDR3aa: CASSPEARQTYEQYF

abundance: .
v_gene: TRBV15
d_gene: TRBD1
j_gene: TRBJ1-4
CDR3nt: TGTGCCACCAGCCAGGGGGGGGTCCAAGAAAACGGTAATCTGTTTTTT
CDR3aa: CATSQGGVQENGNLFF

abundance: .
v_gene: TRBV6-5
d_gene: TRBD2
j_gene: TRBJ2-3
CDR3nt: TGTGCCACTACGCGACCTAGCGGGGGCACAGATACGCAGTATTTT
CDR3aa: CATTRPSGGTDTQYF

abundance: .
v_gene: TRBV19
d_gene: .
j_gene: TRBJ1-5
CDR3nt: TGTGCCAGTAGTATGGCAACCCTCAATGGCGTGCGGAATCAGCCCCAGCATTTT
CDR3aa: CASSMATLNGVRNQPQHF

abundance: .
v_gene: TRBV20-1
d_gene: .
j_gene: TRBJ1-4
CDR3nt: TGCAGTGCTAGTGACGATAGCCAGAGCGAAAAACTGTTTTTT
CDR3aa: CSASDDSQSEKLFF

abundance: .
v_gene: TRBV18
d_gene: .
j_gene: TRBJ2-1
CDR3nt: TGTGCCAGCTCACCACCGGCGACAAATGAGCAGTTCTTC
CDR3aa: CASSPPATNEQFF

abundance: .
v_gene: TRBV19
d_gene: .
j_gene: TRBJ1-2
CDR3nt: TGTGCCAGTAGTCCCGGGGCCCAGTTCGACTATGGCTACACCTTC
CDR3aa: CASSPGAQFDYGYTF

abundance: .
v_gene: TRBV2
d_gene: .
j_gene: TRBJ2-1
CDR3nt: TGTGCCAGCGAGGAGGGGGGGGCTGGGAATGAGCAGTTCTTC
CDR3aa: CASEEGGAGNEQFF

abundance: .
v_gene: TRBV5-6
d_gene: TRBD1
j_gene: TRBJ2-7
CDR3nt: TGTGCCAGCAGGTTCACAGGGGATCTCCCTGGCGAGCAGTACTTC
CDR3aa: CASRFTGDLPGEQYF

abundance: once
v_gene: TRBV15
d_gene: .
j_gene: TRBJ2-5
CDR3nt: TGTGCCACCAGCAGAGATGGGGACACTAGGGCCCAGTACTTC
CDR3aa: CATSRDGDTRAQYF

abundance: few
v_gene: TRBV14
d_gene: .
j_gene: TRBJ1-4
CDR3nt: TGTGCCAGCAGCCAAGGGGCGCGGAAACTGTTTTTT
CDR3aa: CASSQGARKLFF

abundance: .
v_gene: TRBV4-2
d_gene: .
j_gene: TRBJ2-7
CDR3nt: TGTGCCAGCAGCCCCTCAGGTATAGAGTACGAGCAGTACTTC
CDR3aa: CASSPSGIEYEQYF

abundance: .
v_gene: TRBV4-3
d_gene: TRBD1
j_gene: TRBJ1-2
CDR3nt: TGCGCCAGCAGCCAAGATCGGACAGGGGGCAACTATGGCTACACCTTC
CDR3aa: CASSQDRTGGNYGYTF

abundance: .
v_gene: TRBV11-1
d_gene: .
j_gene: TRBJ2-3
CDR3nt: TGTGCCAGCAGCTTTTTTGGCGGGTCTAGCACAGATACGCAGTATTTT
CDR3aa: CASSFFGGSSTDTQYF

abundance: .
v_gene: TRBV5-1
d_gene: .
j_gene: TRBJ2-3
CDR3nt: TGCGCCAGCAGCTTGGCCCCCACCCGGGTCTTGGCAGATACGCAGTATTTT
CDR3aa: CASSLAPTRVLADTQYF

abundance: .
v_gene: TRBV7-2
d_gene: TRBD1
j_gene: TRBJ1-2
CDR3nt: TGTGCCAGCAGACCCCCAGGGCAGGGGGTATATGGCTACACCTTC
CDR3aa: CASRPPGQGVYGYTF

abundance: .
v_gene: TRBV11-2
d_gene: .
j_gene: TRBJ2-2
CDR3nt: TGTGCCAGCAGCCTAGTGACGAACACCGGGGAGCTGTTTTTT
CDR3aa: CASSLVTNTGELFF

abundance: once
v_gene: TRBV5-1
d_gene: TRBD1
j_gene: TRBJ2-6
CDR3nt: TGCGCCAGCAGCCGCGGGACAGGGAATTCTGGGGCCAACGTCCTGACTTTC
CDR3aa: CASSRGTGNSGANVLTF

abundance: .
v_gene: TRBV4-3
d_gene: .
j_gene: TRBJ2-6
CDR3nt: TGCGCCAGCAGCCAAGCTGCGGTCTCTGGGGCCAACGTCCTGACTTTC
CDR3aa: CASSQAAVSGANVLTF

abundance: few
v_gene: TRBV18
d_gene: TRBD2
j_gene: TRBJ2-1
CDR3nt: TGTGCCAGCTCATTGGGACTAGCGGGGTCTGGGGAGCAGTTCTTC
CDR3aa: CASSLGLAGSGEQFF

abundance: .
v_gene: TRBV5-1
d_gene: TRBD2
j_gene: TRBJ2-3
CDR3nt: TGCGCCAGCAGCTCCTCTAGCGGGGGTAGCACAGATACGCAGTATTTT
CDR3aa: CASSSSSGGSTDTQYF

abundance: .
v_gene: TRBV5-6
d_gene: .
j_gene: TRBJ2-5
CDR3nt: TGTGCCAGCAGTTTTGGGGCGCCGGAGACCCAGTACTTC
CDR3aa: CASSFGAPETQYF

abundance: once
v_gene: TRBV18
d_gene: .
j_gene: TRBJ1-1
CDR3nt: TGTGCCAGCTCACCACTGGCCGGTGAAGCTTTCTTT
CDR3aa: CASSPLAGEAFF

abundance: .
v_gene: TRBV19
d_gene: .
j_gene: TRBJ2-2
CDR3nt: TGTGCCTCCTCAGGAAAATATACCGGGGAGCTGTTTTTT
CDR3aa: CASSGKYTGELFF

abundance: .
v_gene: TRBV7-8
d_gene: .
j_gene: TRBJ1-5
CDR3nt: TGTGCCAGCACCCCTGGGGGGGATCAGCCCCAGCATTTT
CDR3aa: CASTPGGDQPQHF

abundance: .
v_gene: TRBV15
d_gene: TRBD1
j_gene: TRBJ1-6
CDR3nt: TGTGCCACCAGCAGAGTATACCCCGGGACAGGGGATTCACCCCTCCACTTT
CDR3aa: CATSRVYPGTGDSPLHF

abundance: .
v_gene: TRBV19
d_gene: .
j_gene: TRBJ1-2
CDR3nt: TGTGCCAGCAAACTTTCGGACAGCCCCTATGGCTACACCTTC
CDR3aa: CASKLSDSPYGYTF

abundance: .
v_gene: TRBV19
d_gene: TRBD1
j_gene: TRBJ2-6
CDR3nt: TGTGCCAGTAGTATATCGGGACAGGGCGCTGGTACCGGGGCCAACGTCCTGACTTTC
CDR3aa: CASSISGQGAGTGANVLTF

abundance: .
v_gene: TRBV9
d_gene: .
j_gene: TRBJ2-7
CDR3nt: TGTGCCAGCAGCTCACGGCCCAACGAGCAGTACTTC
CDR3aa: CASSSRPNEQYF

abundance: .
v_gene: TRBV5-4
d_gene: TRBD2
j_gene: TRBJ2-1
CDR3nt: TGTGCCAGCAGCCAGACTAGCGGGGGCTTGCCCTACAATGAGCAGTTCTTC
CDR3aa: CASSQTSGGLPYNEQFF

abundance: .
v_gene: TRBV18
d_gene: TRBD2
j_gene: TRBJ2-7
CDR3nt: TGTGCCAGCTCACGAGCCGGGGCTAGCGGGGGTCTGAGGGAGCAGTACTTC
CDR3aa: CASSRAGASGGLREQYF

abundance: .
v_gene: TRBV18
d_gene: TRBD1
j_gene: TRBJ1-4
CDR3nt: TGTGCCAGCTCACCCCAGGGGGTCGCAACTAATGAAAAACTGTTTTTT
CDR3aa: CASSPQGVATNEKLFF

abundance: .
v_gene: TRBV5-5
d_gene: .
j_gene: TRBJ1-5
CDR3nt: TGTGCCAGCAGCCCCGGAGGGGGTTGGGAGCCCCAGCATTTT
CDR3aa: CASSPGGGWEPQHF

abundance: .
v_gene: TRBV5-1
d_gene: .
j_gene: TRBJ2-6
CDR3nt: TGCGCCAGCAGCTTGGTTGGGGGCAACTCTGGGGCCAACGTCCTGACTTTC
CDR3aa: CASSLVGGNSGANVLTF

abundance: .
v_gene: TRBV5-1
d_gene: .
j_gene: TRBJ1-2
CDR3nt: TGCGCCAGCAGCTTGGAGGCAGCTTCTAACTATGGCTACACCTTC
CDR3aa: CASSLEAASNYGYTF

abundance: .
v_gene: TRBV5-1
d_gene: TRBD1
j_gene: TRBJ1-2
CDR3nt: TGCGCCAGCAGCTTGGGACAGGGGGGCGGCTACACCTTC
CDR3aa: CASSLGQGGGYTF